The 32 T cell receptor beta chains below were found in one sample sequenced in a study of cytomegalovirus exposure and HLA in healthy donors (dated by TCRdb to the late 2010s). Libraries were prepared through the immunoSEQ multiplex PCR assay. For the multiplex PCR, a mixture combining 60 forward primers for TCR Vbeta segments and 13 reverse primers for TCR Jbeta segments was used. TCRdb holds this immuneACCESS table with in-frame rearrangements only. Some clones are missing; in checked studies, unresolved V genes explain under half, and the rest has no known cause. The table for this sample lists 150,000 to 200,000 clones; about 80% of them were counted only once. 2% to 2.5% of the sample is taken by the ten largest. The source material was PBMCs. The source is a man between 60 and 75 years old in good health and CMV-seronegative.

This clone appeared once. V gene TRBV28 combines with J gene TRBJ2-7; D perhaps matches TRBD1 (7 bases). V was pared by 6 bases and J by 2 bases, with 11 bases between. This CDR3 contains 13 residues. Germline V gene lookup returns CDR1 MDHEN and CDR2 SYDVKM. The CDR3 region is CASRSRGAYEQYF. For the CDR3, the DNA is TGTGCCAGCAGGAGCAGGGGGGCCTACGAGCAGTACTTC.

The V and J genes are TRBV29-1 and TRBJ2-7, with 14 positions matching TRBD2. This CDR3 region has 15 residues. Germline V gene data show CDR1 as SQVTM and CDR2 as ANQGSEA. Unmatched junction bases numbered 5, after V lost 6 bases and J lost 1 base. The CDR3 region has the DNA TGCAGCGTCGACGGACTAGCGGGGGGTTCCTACGAGCAGTACTTC. Translated: CSVDGLAGGSYEQYF.

The chain combines TRBV5-1 with TRBJ2-3, with 11 bases matching TRBD1. This CDR3 is built from 16 residues. Unmatched junction bases numbered 14, after V lost 9 bases and J lost 5 bases. Germline V CDR1 and CDR2: SGHRS, YFSETQ. CDR3 protein: CATGQGQGAEVDTQYF. CDR3 DNA: TGCGCCACCGGTCAAGGACAGGGGGCGGAGGTAGATACGCAGTATTTT.

This clone appeared a single time. The V call is TRBV10-3, the J call TRBJ2-1; 7 bases agree with TRBD2. With 7 bases clipped from V and 4 bases from J, the junction kept 7 bases outside the gene matches. Germline CDR1 is ENHRY and CDR2 is SYGVKD. This CDR3 has 14 amino acids. The DNA of the CDR3 is TGTGCCATCATGGGCGGGGGACTTTACAATGAGCAGTTCTTC. This gives the protein CAIMGGGLYNEQFF.

Only a few counts were recorded for this clone. This chain uses TRBV27 with TRBJ2-2; 8 positions match TRBD1. After removal of 5 bases from V and 6 bases from J, the junction contained 17 bases not matched to a gene. The CDR3 has 18 residues. CDR1 is MNHEY, CDR2 SMNVEV, per germline (reference sequence). This CDR3 is CASSPTLPTGGFAGELFF. For the CDR3, the DNA is TGTGCCAGCAGTCCAACCCTGCCAACAGGGGGGTTTGCCGGGGAGCTGTTTTTT.

This chain connects TRBV11-3 to TRBJ1-1; no clear D. The CDR3 has 13 amino acids. Per germline, CDR1 SGHNT and CDR2 YENEEA. V dropped 3 bases and J dropped 1 base, with 6 bases sitting between them. The CDR3: CASSLGRNTEAFF. CDR3 in DNA: TGTGCCAGCAGCTTGGGGAGGAACACTGAAGCTTTCTTT.

This clone was recorded only once. J is TRBJ2-5 and V is TRBV30; the D gene is possibly TRBD2 (6 bases). Germline V lookup: CDR1 GTSNPN, CDR2 SVGIG (reference sequence). The CDR3 has 15 residues. Trimming pared 0 bases from V and 1 base from J, leaving 12 bases between. This chain's CDR3 is CAWSVFGEVQETQYF. The CDR3 nucleotides read TGTGCCTGGAGTGTATTCGGGGAGGTCCAAGAGACCCAGTACTTC.

The chain has TRBV6-6 and TRBJ1-1, with a weak D call TRBD1 (6 bases). The CDR3 has 15 residues. V shed 8 bases and J shed 2 bases, with 18 bases lying between them. The V gene's germline CDR1 is MNHNY and CDR2 SVGAGI (reference sequence). The CDR3 is CASSRRDTGNTEAFF. For the CDR3, the DNA is TGTGCCAGCTCCCGCCGGGACACGGGAAACACTGAAGCTTTCTTT.

The chain recombines TRBV19 with TRBJ2-7; 7 nucleotides match TRBD2. With 3 bases clipped from V and 1 base from J, the junction kept 6 bases outside the gene matches. Germline loops: CDR1 LNHDA, CDR2 SQIVND (reference sequence). The length of the CDR3 is 15 residues. The CDR3 is CASSMLAGRSYEQYF. The CDR3 bases are TGTGCCAGTAGTATGTTAGCGGGCCGGTCCTACGAGCAGTACTTC. Filled out from reference TRBV19 and TRBJ2-7, the complete variable domain reads DGGITQSPKYLFRKEGQNVTLSCEQNLNHDAMYWYRQDPGQGLRLIYYSQIVNDFQKGDIAEGYSVSREKKESFPLTVTSAQKNPTAFYLCASSMLAGRSYEQYFGPGTRLTVT.

This clone was counted only a few times. The rearrangement links TRBV4-1 to TRBJ2-1; possible D gene TRBD2, 5 bases. The CDR3 covers 15 residues. V shed 2 bases and J shed 4 bases, with 12 bases lying between them. CDR1 and CDR2 from the germline V gene are MGHRA and YSYEKL. CDR3 nucleotides: TGCGCCAGCAGCCAACCAGGACGGACTTACAATGAGCAGTTCTTC. This sequence encodes CASSQPGRTYNEQFF.

This clone was picked up a small number of times. The V call is TRBV2, the J call TRBJ2-6; a possible D gene is TRBD1 (6 bases). The germline V and J ends were trimmed by 5 bases and 1 base, with 6 bases remaining between them. The CDR3 covers 14 residues. The germline V gene has CDR1 SNHLY and CDR2 FYNNEI. CDR3 DNA sequence: TGTGCCAGCAGTACAGGGTCTGGGGCCAACGTCCTGACTTTC. Amino acids: CASSTGSGANVLTF.

V and J are TRBV2 and TRBJ1-3; TRBD1 matches 8 bases. This CDR3 is built from 17 residues. Germline V gives CDR1 SNHLY, CDR2 FYNNEI. The V and J ends lost 3 bases and 1 base, in that order; junction bases with no gene match: 8. The CDR3 coding sequence is TGTGCCAGCAGTGACGTGGCAGGGGGCGCATCTGGAAACACCATATATTTT. Residues: CASSDVAGGASGNTIYF.

This chain uses TRBV7-9 with TRBJ1-3; 9 nucleotides line up with TRBD1. Looked up from germline, CDR1 is SEHNR and CDR2 is FQNEAQ (reference sequence). This CDR3 is 16 amino acids long. The J segment lost 7 bases and the V segment lost 1 base, leaving 8 bases of the junction unmatched. The CDR3 here is CASSLVAGQGANTIYF. In DNA form, the CDR3 reads TGTGCCAGCAGCTTAGTGGCGGGACAGGGAGCCAACACCATATATTTT.

The chain couples TRBV25-1 to TRBJ2-4, with D perhaps TRBD1 (6 bases). V lost 6 bases, J lost 3 bases, and 18 bases lay in between. The CDR3 is 16 amino acids. CDR1 MGHDK and CDR2 SYGVNS come from the germline V gene. CDR3 nucleotides: TGTGCCAGCAGCCCTTCGGGGCAGGGGAACAAAAACATTCAGTACTTC. It is translated as CASSPSGQGNKNIQYF.

The CDR3 sequence is CASSLGHGTGYATNEKLFF. In DNA, the CDR3 is TGTGCCAGCAGCTTAGGGCACGGGACAGGTTATGCAACTAATGAAAAACTGTTTTTT. The chain carries TRBV7-9 and TRBJ1-4; 8 bases agree with TRBD1. The CDR3 has 19 amino acids. Looked up from germline, CDR1 is SEHNR and CDR2 is FQNEAQ (reference sequence). Trimming took 1 base from V and 0 from J; bases not matched to a gene: 10.

The rearrangement uses TRBV7-9 and TRBJ1-4, with TRBD1 as a possible D gene (6 bases). The CDR3 covers 12 residues. Trimming removed 5 bases at V and 7 bases at J, with 8 bases between. Germline V CDR1 and CDR2: SEHNR, FQNEAQ (reference sequence). In nucleotides, the CDR3 is TGTGCCAGCAGCGAACAGGGTGAAAAACTGTTTTTT. This codes for CASSEQGEKLFF.

The chain has TRBV19 and TRBJ1-5; unclear D gene. The CDR3 has 14 amino acids. Trimming cost V 6 bases and J 0 bases, with 9 bases left between them. The germline V gene has CDR1 LNHDA and CDR2 SQIVND (reference sequence). The CDR3 loop reads CASSELNSNQPQHF. The CDR3 coding sequence is TGTGCCAGTAGCGAGCTGAATAGCAATCAGCCCCAGCATTTT.

V usage is TRBV4-1 and J usage is TRBJ2-5; 8 bases match TRBD1. CDR3 size: 16 residues. Germline-derived CDR1 and CDR2 are MGHRA and YSYEKL. The junction had 9 bases not matched to a gene; V was cut back by 1 base and J by 5 bases. CDR3 loop: CASSQVFTGGYETQYF. CDR3 coding DNA: TGCGCCAGCAGCCAAGTTTTCACAGGGGGTTATGAGACCCAGTACTTC.

The V gene is TRBV19, the J gene TRBJ1-3, with 7 bases aligning to TRBD1. CDR3 length: 10 residues. After removal of 6 bases from V and 14 bases from J, the junction contained 4 bases not matched to a gene. From germline, CDR1 is LNHDA and CDR2 SQIVND (reference sequence). In DNA form, the CDR3 reads TGTGCCAGTAGCATGGGACAGCTATATTTT. Residues: CASSMGQLYF.

The gene calls are TRBV4-2 and TRBJ1-1; 11 positions match TRBD1. Germline V gene data show CDR1 as LGHNA and CDR2 as YNFKEQ. V trimming: 0 bases; J trimming: 8 bases; junction bases outside the gene matches: 5. This CDR3 has 15 amino acids. CDR3 in DNA: TGTGCCAGCAGCCAAGAAAGGACAGGGGGCTCGGAAGCTTTCTTT. Translation: CASSQERTGGSEAFF.

About this clone: The junction does not match germline at one end; this may be a read error. The chain couples TRBV5-6 to TRBJ1-6; TRBD1 matches at 8 bases. The CDR3 runs 15 residues. The germline gives CDR1 SGHDT, CDR2 YYEEEE. The CDR3 spells CASSWGTGDNSPLNF. CDR3 in DNA: TGTGCCAGCAGTTGGGGGACAGGAGATAATTCACCCCTCAACTTT.

This chain joins TRBV11-2 and TRBJ1-2; no clear D gene. V was trimmed by 2 bases and J by 5 bases, leaving 12 bases between them. The CDR3 loop spans 14 amino acids. The germline V gene has CDR1 SGHAT and CDR2 FQNNGV. The CDR3 loop reads CASSLSQLSYGYTF. CDR3 bases: TGTGCCAGCAGCTTATCACAGCTTAGTTATGGCTACACCTTC.

This chain links TRBV19 with TRBJ2-5; 7 positions agree with TRBD2. Looked up from germline, CDR1 is LNHDA and CDR2 is SQIVND (reference sequence). The CDR3 has 15 residues. J was trimmed by 5 bases and V by 0 bases; bases with no gene match: 6. DNA for the CDR3: TGTGCCAGTAGTATAGATTCGGGAGGAACGGAGACCCAGTACTTC. Protein: CASSIDSGGTETQYF. The full variable domain, with the rest looked up from reference TRBV19 and TRBJ2-5, is DGGITQSPKYLFRKEGQNVTLSCEQNLNHDAMYWYRQDPGQGLRLIYYSQIVNDFQKGDIAEGYSVSREKKESFPLTVTSAQKNPTAFYLCASSIDSGGTETQYFGPGTRLLVL.

The V call is TRBV6-1, the J call TRBJ2-7; a weak D match, TRBD2 (6 bases). CDR3 length: 14 residues. Germline V gene sequence: CDR1 MNHNS, CDR2 SASEGT. V lost 7 bases and J lost 0, with 13 bases in between. The CDR3 DNA sequence: TGTGCCAGCAAGACCCGACTAGTCTCCTACGAGCAGTACTTC. Translated, it gives CASKTRLVSYEQYF.

Turning to this clone: Its ends do not fully match the called genes, so a read error is possible. The CDR3 DNA follows: TGTGCTAGCAGCGTTGCGGGGGGGACCCAGTACTTC. Protein product: CASSVAGGTQYF. The chain joins TRBV7-7 to TRBJ2-5, with TRBD2 matching 8 bases. CDR3 size: 12 residues. Germline loops: CDR1 SSHAT, CDR2 FNYEAQ (reference sequence).

The rearrangement links TRBV7-9 to TRBJ1-3, with a weak D call TRBD1 (6 bases). V was shortened by 5 bases and J by 8 bases, with 19 bases between the two germline ends. There are 15 residues in the CDR3. Germline CDR1 reads SEHNR; CDR2 reads FQNEAQ (reference sequence). The CDR3 coding sequence is TGTGCCAGCAGCCGGAGTATTCAGGGGAGCGACACCATATATTTT. The encoded protein is CASSRSIQGSDTIYF.

V is TRBV30 and J is TRBJ1-5; 10 bases map to TRBD1. CDR1 and CDR2 (germline): GTSNPN, SVGIG (reference sequence). CDR3 length: 15 amino acids. J was trimmed by 7 bases and V by 0 bases; bases with no gene match: 6. The CDR3 DNA reads TGTGCCTGGAGTGTACGGGACAGGGGATGGCAGCCCCAGCATTTT. Its protein product is CAWSVRDRGWQPQHF.

The V gene is TRBV5-1, the J gene TRBJ1-1; D is undetermined. This CDR3 is 14 amino acids long. Trimming removed 0 bases at V and 1 base at J, with 7 bases between. CDR1 and CDR2 from the germline V gene are SGHRS and YFSETQ. Written as DNA, the CDR3 is TGCGCCAGCAGCTTGGCGGTCCAGAACACTGAAGCTTTCTTT. Translation gives CASSLAVQNTEAFF.

This chain links TRBV7-6 with TRBJ1-1, with a tentative D call TRBD1 (6 bases). There are 14 residues in the CDR3. Germline CDR1 SGHVS, CDR2 FNYEAQ. V was pared by 1 base and J by 5 bases, with 11 bases between. CDR3 in DNA: TGTGCCAGCAGCTTAGAGGCCCAGGGGACTGAAGCTTTCTTT. Translated: CASSLEAQGTEAFF.

The chain has TRBV5-4 and TRBJ2-7, with 7 bases fitting TRBD2. V was clipped by 4 bases and J by 2 bases; unmatched bases: 12. The CDR3 runs 16 residues. Germline CDR1 reads SGHNT; CDR2 reads YYREEE (reference sequence). This chain's CDR3 is CASSPPGGPLAYEQYF. CDR3 sequence (DNA): TGTGCCAGCAGCCCGCCGGGGGGTCCCTTGGCCTACGAGCAGTACTTC.

The rearrangement joins TRBV4-1 to TRBJ1-5, with a weak D call TRBD1 (6 bases). Deletions cut 4 bases from V and 4 bases from J, with 14 bases between. CDR1 is MGHRA and CDR2 is YSYEKL in the germline V gene. The CDR3 contains 15 residues. CDR3 DNA: TGCGCCAGCAGCCCAGCCGGGACATTGAATCAGCCCCAGCATTTT. It encodes CASSPAGTLNQPQHF.

This clone was counted a few times. The chain links TRBV27 to TRBJ2-6, with 10 bases that match TRBD1. Looked up from germline, CDR1 is MNHEY and CDR2 is SMNVEV (reference sequence). The CDR3 totals 18 residues. V gave up 2 bases and J gave up 3 bases; unmatched junction bases: 7. CDR3 protein: CASSLRRQGAIGANVLTF. The CDR3, as DNA: TGTGCCAGCAGTTTAAGGAGACAGGGGGCCATTGGGGCCAACGTCCTGACTTTC.